These 21 T cell receptor beta chains were sequenced from one sample in a study of CD8 T cells in ankylosing spondylitis. One entry per CDR3 protein, called by TCRdb with MiXCR from the 5' RACE reads. The table lists 200,000 to 250,000 distinct CDR3 sequences, 20% to 30% of them singletons. Specimen: blood, either unsorted or a sorted T cell fraction (not recorded which). All receptors derive from a male donor with ankylosing spondylitis or in good health (not recorded which).

This rearrangement joins TRBV5-5 to TRBJ2-7, with 9 bases matching TRBD2. The CDR3 length is 15 residues. Trimming took 3 bases from V and 3 from J; bases not matched to a gene: 7. Per germline, CDR1 SGHKS and CDR2 YYEKEE (reference sequence). The CDR3 DNA reads TGTGCCAGCAGCTCACGACTAGCGGTTGACTACGAGCAGTACTTC. Translating gives CASSSRLAVDYEQYF.

The rearrangement links TRBV5-1 to TRBJ2-2; D tentatively fits TRBD1 or TRBD2 (6 bases each). CDR1 is SGHRS, CDR2 YFSETQ, per germline. The CDR3 consists of 14 residues. Trimming shortened V by 5 bases and J by 2 bases, and 10 bases separated the two germline ends. CDR3: CASRRDTNTGELFF. CDR3 DNA sequence: TGCGCCAGCAGGCGGGACACCAACACCGGGGAGCTGTTTTTT.

This clonotype was counted a few times. J is TRBJ1-6 and V is TRBV9; 7 positions match TRBD1. This CDR3 is built from 14 residues. After removal of 2 bases from V and 6 bases from J, the junction contained 2 bases not matched to a gene. The germline CDR1 and CDR2 sequences are SGDLS and YYNGEE. The CDR3 DNA is TGTGCCAGCAGCGTCGGACAGGCTAATTCACCCCTCCACTTT. Its translation: CASSVGQANSPLHF. Looking up the rest from reference TRBV9 and TRBJ1-6 gives the full variable domain: DSGVTQTPKHLITATGQRVTLRCSPRSGDLSVYWYQQSLDQGLQFLIQYYNGEERAKGNILERFSAQQFPDLHSELNLSSLELGDSALYFCASSVGQANSPLHFGNGTRLTVT.

The chain links TRBV20-1 to TRBJ2-7; tentatively, D is TRBD2 (5 bases). This CDR3 is 14 amino acids long. V was shortened by 1 base and J by 3 bases, with 13 bases between the two germline ends. Germline CDR1 DFQATT, CDR2 SNEGSKA (reference sequence). The CDR3 reads CSARGETGFYEQYF. The CDR3 DNA reads as TGCAGTGCTAGAGGGGAGACGGGATTCTACGAGCAGTACTTC.

This clonotype was recorded at least ten times. The chain couples TRBV7-6 to TRBJ2-1; 9 bases match TRBD2. Trimming took 3 bases from V and 4 from J; bases not matched to a gene: 7. Germline loops: CDR1 SGHVS, CDR2 FNYEAQ. This CDR3 has 16 amino acids. The CDR3 sequence is CASSLGSGSGYNEQFF. The CDR3 coding sequence is TGTGCCAGCAGCTTGGGTAGCGGGAGCGGGTACAATGAGCAGTTCTTC.

This clonotype was picked up a small number of times. The genes are TRBV5-5 and TRBJ2-5, with unresolved D. Germline CDR1 reads SGHKS; CDR2 reads YYEKEE (reference sequence). Between the trimmed V and J ends, which lost 2 bases and 0 bases, there was a span of 17 bases. There are 17 residues in the CDR3. The CDR3 sequence: CASSLFPPNSHQETQYF. Written as DNA, the CDR3 is TGTGCCAGCAGCTTATTCCCCCCGAACAGTCACCAAGAGACCCAGTACTTC.

This clonotype was recorded a few times. This chain uses TRBV6-2 or TRBV6-3 with TRBJ2-7; D perhaps matches TRBD2 (5 bases). This CDR3 region has 11 residues. Germline values: CDR1 MNHEY, CDR2 SVGEGT. V was cut by 7 bases and J by 4 bases, with 8 bases left in between. The CDR3 here is CASNRGYEQYF. DNA for the CDR3: TGTGCCAGCAACAGAGGGTACGAGCAGTACTTC.

V usage is TRBV12-3 or TRBV12-4 and J usage is TRBJ1-1, with D perhaps TRBD1 (5 bases). The V and J ends lost 5 bases and 5 bases respectively, with 15 bases between them. The CDR3 covers 14 residues. The CDR3, as DNA: TGTGCCAGCAGTATCCAGGGTCGGGGTACTGAAGCTTTCTTT. Translating gives CASSIQGRGTEAFF.

The chain couples TRBV12-3 or TRBV12-4 to TRBJ1-3, with 9 bases that match TRBD1. Unmatched junction bases numbered 1, after V lost 8 bases and J lost 8 bases. There are 11 residues in the CDR3. As DNA, the CDR3 is TGTGCCAGCGGACAGGGGTACACCATATATTTT. Amino acid sequence: CASGQGYTIYF.

This sequence joins TRBV20-1 and TRBJ1-2, with TRBD1 matching over 8 bases. CDR3 length equals 12 residues. Trimming at V came to 4 bases and at J to 5 bases, leaving 3 bases not matched to a gene. Per germline, CDR1 DFQATT and CDR2 SNEGSKA (reference sequence). The CDR3 region has the DNA TGCAGTGCTACCGGGACAGGATATGGCTACACCTTC. Translating it yields CSATGTGYGYTF.

At least ten counts were recorded for this clonotype. This sequence joins TRBV5-1 and TRBJ2-7; 8 bases map to TRBD1. Germline V CDR1 and CDR2: SGHRS, YFSETQ. The CDR3 consists of 16 residues. Losses at the gene ends were 4 bases for V and 3 bases for J; bases not matched to a gene: 12. The CDR3 here is CASSTGLPGQVYEQYF. CDR3 bases: TGCGCCAGCAGCACCGGTCTGCCGGGACAGGTCTACGAGCAGTACTTC.

This clonotype was seen many times. This chain uses TRBV6-5 with TRBJ2-6; no reliable D call. This CDR3 contains 18 residues. Germline V gene data show CDR1 as MNHEY and CDR2 as SVGAGI. V was cut by 0 bases and J by 3 bases, with 15 bases left in between. The CDR3 bases are TGTGCCAGCAGTTACTCGTGGGTATTGCGCTTTGGGGCCAACGTCCTGACTTTC. Protein sequence: CASSYSWVLRFGANVLTF.

This clonotype was counted ten times or more. V is TRBV18 and J is TRBJ1-5, with 8 bases lining up with TRBD1. Germline trimming cut 4 bases from V and 9 bases from J; bases unmatched to any gene: 5. The CDR3 runs 13 residues. Germline CDR1 is KGHSH and CDR2 is LQKENI. In DNA, the CDR3 is TGTGCCAGCTCACGCGGACAGGGCGCGCCCCAGCATTTT. Its translation: CASSRGQGAPQHF.

This clonotype was counted ten times or more. The chain links TRBV24-1 to TRBJ2-3; weak D call: TRBD2 (6 bases). The CDR3 consists of 13 residues. Per the germline V gene, CDR1 is KGHDR and CDR2 is SFDVKD. V lost 6 bases to trimming and J lost 4 bases, with 10 bases between them. Here the CDR3 DNA reads TGTGCCACCAGTAGGGCTAGCGCAGATACGCAGTATTTT. Encoded protein: CATSRASADTQYF.

The V gene is TRBV18, the J gene TRBJ2-1; no definite D call. V lost 3 bases, J lost 7 bases, and 10 bases lay in between. The CDR3 length is 13 residues. CDR1 and CDR2 from the germline V gene are KGHSH and LQKENI. The CDR3 coding sequence is TGTGCCAGCTCACCCCTTGACGGAAATGAGCAGTTCTTC. It is translated as CASSPLDGNEQFF.

V usage is TRBV5-6 and J usage is TRBJ2-7; the D call may be TRBD1 or TRBD2 (5 bases each). Germline V gene lookup returns CDR1 SGHDT and CDR2 YYEEEE. V shed 4 bases and J shed 3 bases, with 14 bases lying between them. The CDR3 loop spans 14 amino acids. The CDR3 region is CASSQGHGVYEQYF. The CDR3 DNA follows: TGTGCCAGCAGCCAAGGACACGGGGTCTACGAGCAGTACTTC.

There are a few counts of this clonotype. V usage is TRBV6-1 and J usage is TRBJ2-1; 7 bases line up with TRBD2. Germline V gene sequence: CDR1 MNHNS, CDR2 SASEGT. V lost 7 bases, J lost 7 bases, and 13 bases stayed unmatched. This CDR3 is built from 15 residues. The CDR3 sequence: CASKPGGSLGNEQFF. The DNA for the CDR3 is TGTGCCAGCAAGCCGGGAGGATCCTTAGGGAATGAGCAGTTCTTC.

Ten or more counts support this clonotype. The V gene is TRBV5-1, the J gene TRBJ2-2; D remains ambiguous. Deletions cut 5 bases from V and 8 bases from J, with 16 bases between. This CDR3 region has 14 residues. Germline CDR1 reads SGHRS; CDR2 reads YFSETQ. The CDR3 here is CASRGNTSPGELFF. DNA of the CDR3: TGCGCCAGCAGAGGAAACACCTCCCCGGGGGAGCTGTTTTTT.

In its sample, this clonotype was seen a few times. This clone may be a read error of a much larger clone one base away. The chain couples TRBV29-1 to TRBJ2-5; TRBD2 is a possible D gene (6 bases). The CDR3 contains 12 residues. Germline V CDR1 and CDR2: SQVTM, ANQGSEA. The CDR3 loop is CSVVGTQDTQYF. The CDR3 region has the DNA TGCAGCGTTGTAGGGACTCAAGACACCCAGTACTTC.

V gene TRBV6-5 combines with J gene TRBJ2-2; D gene unclear. The germline gives CDR1 MNHEY, CDR2 SVGAGI. This CDR3 has 15 residues. The ends were cut back, 1 base at V and 5 bases at J, with 11 bases in the middle. The CDR3 loop reads CASSYLLGKTGELFF. The CDR3 DNA reads TGTGCCAGCAGTTACTTGTTAGGAAAGACCGGGGAGCTGTTTTTT.

There are a few counts of this clonotype. This chain joins TRBV15 and TRBJ2-2, with TRBD2 matching over 12 bases. With V trimmed by 4 bases and J by 2 bases, 5 bases remained unmatched. Germline V gives CDR1 LNHNV, CDR2 YYDKDF (reference sequence). CDR3 length equals 17 residues. In DNA, the CDR3 is TGTGCCACCAGCACCTGGACTAGCGGGATAAACACCGGGGAGCTGTTTTTT. Translation: CATSTWTSGINTGELFF.